This T cell receptor delta chain was sequenced during a study of gamma-delta T cells after stem cell transplantation. V lost 4 bases and J lost 0; bases outside the gene matches: 9. The CDR3 contains 16 residues. CDR1 is GEAIGNYY and CDR2 is EKD in the germline V gene. As concerns this clone: This probably arose from a read error, given a far larger clone one base away. This sample also contains other DNA sequences that code for the same CDR3.

TCRdb reapplied CATT to the RT-PCR reads. The sample contains about 10,000 delta-chain clones, roughly 1.3% of which appear only once. The clonotype originates from a human donor. It is not recorded whose cells these are; they may come from a transplant donor. The sequenced sample was gamma-delta T cells. The chain recombines TRDV2 with TRDJ1; TRDD3 aligns across 8 bases. CDR3 sequence: CACELLGASYTDKLIF. In nucleotides, the CDR3 is TGTGCCTGTGAATTACTGGGGGCCTCATACACCGATAAACTCATCTTT.